A single sample is the source of the 23 T cell receptor beta chains below, sequenced in a study of T-cell reconstitution after alpha-beta-depleted transplantation in children. Preparation of the TCRbeta library was carried out with unique molecular identifiers. TCRdb used MiXCR to reprocess the PCR reads, holding one entry per CDR3 protein. Among about 640,000 distinct CDR3 sequences listed, 15% to 20% were seen once. Source: PBMCs from the stem cell graft donor, taken from the stem cell graft. The origin of the receptors is a human donor who donated a stem cell graft to a child with acute myeloid leukemia.

This clonotype was counted at least ten times. This chain connects TRBV5-5 to TRBJ2-7; D remains ambiguous. Germline CDR1 is SGHKS and CDR2 is YYEKEE (reference sequence). V lost 0 bases and J lost 6, with 13 bases in between. The CDR3 covers 14 residues. This CDR3 is CASSLEGMLSEQYV. In nucleotides, the CDR3 is TGTGCCAGCAGCTTGGAGGGTATGCTATCCGAGCAGTACGTC.

V gene TRBV20-1 combines with J gene TRBJ1-3; TRBD1 aligns across 7 bases. This CDR3 has 15 residues. CDR1 is DFQATT, CDR2 SNEGSKA, per germline (reference sequence). Unmatched junction bases numbered 7, after V lost 5 bases and J lost 0 bases. The CDR3 protein is CSAPRTGDSGNTIYF. The CDR3 region has the DNA TGCAGTGCTCCCAGGACAGGAGACTCTGGAAACACCATATATTTT.

This clonotype occurred many times. The chain employs TRBV6-5 and TRBJ2-5, with TRBD2 matching 11 bases. Germline CDR1 and CDR2: MNHEY and SVGAGI. V shed 1 base and J 3 bases; nucleotides not matched to a gene: 1. The CDR3 runs 15 residues. CDR3 DNA sequence: TGTGCCAGCAGTTACTTTAGCGGGGGGGAAGAGACCCAGTACTTC. Encoded protein: CASSYFSGGEETQYF.

A few counts support this clonotype. V gene TRBV7-2 combines with J gene TRBJ2-3; tentative D call: TRBD2 (5 bases). V lost 4 bases and J 4 bases, leaving 12 bases between the germline ends. The CDR3 length is 14 residues. Germline CDR1 and CDR2: SGHTA and FQGNSA. CDR3 bases: TGTGCCAGCAGCTCGGACTCTAGCTCAGATACGCAGTATTTT. Its protein product is CASSSDSSSDTQYF.

This clonotype was counted at least ten times. The chain couples TRBV24-1 to TRBJ1-5; TRBD1 is a possible D gene (5 bases). CDR1 is KGHDR, CDR2 SFDVKD, per germline. V gave up 9 bases and J gave up 5 bases, with 16 bases separating them. This CDR3 spans 14 amino acids. The CDR3 DNA is TGTGCCACCTCCCATCGGGGCAGGGATCAGCCCCAGCATTTT. Its protein is CATSHRGRDQPQHF.

This clonotype occurred a few times. V gene TRBV5-1 combines with J gene TRBJ2-1; D might be TRBD1 (6 bases). The CDR3 contains 15 residues. CDR1 and CDR2 from the germline V gene are SGHRS and YFSETQ. Trimming shortened V by 4 bases and J by 3 bases, and 14 bases separated the two germline ends. Written as DNA, the CDR3 is TGCGCCAGCAGCACCGAACAGGGATTCTACAATGAGCAGTTCTTC. Protein product: CASSTEQGFYNEQFF.

This chain links TRBV2 with TRBJ2-5, with 7 bases identical to TRBD1. The germline V gene has CDR1 SNHLY and CDR2 FYNNEI. The CDR3 is 17 residues long. Trimming took 0 bases from V and 0 from J; bases not matched to a gene: 7. In DNA form, the CDR3 reads TGTGCCAGCAGTGAAGCCAGACGACAGGGCTACCAAGAGACCCAGTACTTC. Amino acid sequence: CASSEARRQGYQETQYF.

With regard to this clonotype: A read error may be the cause here, since a much bigger clone is one base away. The rearrangement joins TRBV7-7 to TRBJ2-1; 10 bases map to TRBD1. There are 15 residues in the CDR3. Germline V gene sequence: CDR1 SSHAT, CDR2 FNYEAQ (reference sequence). The V segment lost 5 bases and the J segment 5 bases; nucleotides outside the gene matches: 6. For the CDR3, the DNA is TGTGCCAGCAGCCAAGGACAGGGGGACCACAATGAGCAGTTCTTC. Translation: CASSQGQGDHNEQFF.

This clonotype was recorded a few times. The V gene is TRBV20-1, the J gene TRBJ2-3; a possible D gene is TRBD2 (5 bases). The CDR3 extends over 14 amino acids. The V gene's germline CDR1 is DFQATT and CDR2 SNEGSKA (reference sequence). Trimming took 6 bases from V and 0 from J, leaving 13 bases between them. DNA of the CDR3: TGCAGTGCCCCAGCTGGACTCAGCACAGATACGCAGTATTTT. This sequence encodes CSAPAGLSTDTQYF.

This sequence joins TRBV27 and TRBJ2-7, with 7 bases lining up with TRBD1. This CDR3 spans 15 amino acids. Germline V gives CDR1 MNHEY, CDR2 SMNVEV (reference sequence). The V segment lost 4 bases and the J segment 6 bases; nucleotides outside the gene matches: 12. CDR3 sequence (DNA): TGTGCCAGCAGTTCCCCTGGCAGGGGGACGGGCGAGCAGTACTTC. Protein sequence: CASSSPGRGTGEQYF.

This clonotype was recorded a few times. The J gene is TRBJ2-2, the V gene TRBV12-3 or TRBV12-4; D is undetermined. The CDR3 totals 15 residues. V lost 2 bases to trimming and J lost 2 bases, with 9 bases between them. CDR3 protein: CASSLRKGNTGELFF. The CDR3 region has the DNA TGTGCCAGCAGTTTAAGAAAGGGAAACACCGGGGAGCTGTTTTTT.

A few counts support this clonotype. This rearrangement joins TRBV20-1 to TRBJ2-5; a possible D gene is TRBD1 (5 bases). V was shortened by 6 bases and J by 5 bases, with 22 bases between the two germline ends. Germline CDR1 reads DFQATT; CDR2 reads SNEGSKA (reference sequence). The CDR3 runs 15 residues. This chain's CDR3 is CSASIRQSHGETQYF. The CDR3 region has the DNA TGCAGTGCCAGCATAAGACAGTCACATGGGGAGACCCAGTACTTC.

The DNA of the CDR3 is TGCAGTGCCCATGTAAATGAGCAGTTCTTC. As protein: CSAHVNEQFF. The genes are TRBV20-1 and TRBJ2-1; D call uncertain. Between the trimmed V and J ends, which lost 6 bases and 7 bases, there was a span of 7 bases. CDR3 length: 10 amino acids. Per the germline V gene, CDR1 is DFQATT and CDR2 is SNEGSKA (reference sequence).

This clonotype has more than one count but fewer than ten. The V and J genes are TRBV7-9 and TRBJ2-1, with D tentatively TRBD1 (5 bases). V lost 5 bases, J lost 8 bases, and 19 bases lay in between. In germline, CDR1 is SEHNR, CDR2 FQNEAQ (reference sequence). The CDR3 covers 15 residues. The CDR3 is CASSPSVGLGDEQFF. The CDR3 DNA reads TGTGCCAGCAGCCCTAGTGTAGGCTTAGGGGATGAGCAGTTCTTC. Supplemented by reference TRBV7-9 and TRBJ2-1, the full variable domain reads DTGVSQNPRHKITKRGQNVTFRCDPISEHNRLYWYRQTLGQGPEFLTYFQNEAQLEKSRLLSDRFSAERPKGSFSTLEIQRTEQGDSAMYLCASSPSVGLGDEQFFGPGTRLTVL.

This clonotype was seen only a few times. This rearrangement joins TRBV13 to TRBJ1-1; 7 nucleotides align to TRBD1. CDR1 PRHDT and CDR2 FYEKMQ come from the germline V gene (reference sequence). V trimming: 2 bases; J trimming: 7 bases; junction bases outside the gene matches: 4. The length of the CDR3 is 13 residues. Here the CDR3 reads CASSLRDSFEAFF. For the CDR3, the DNA is TGTGCCAGCAGCTTAAGGGACAGTTTTGAAGCTTTCTTT. The variable domain in full, completed from reference TRBV13 and TRBJ1-1, reads AAGVIQSPRHLIKEKRETATLKCYPIPRHDTVYWYQQGPGQDPQFLISFYEKMQSDKGSIPDRFSAQQFSDYHSELNMSSLELGDSALYFCASSLRDSFEAFFGQGTRLTVV.

There are a few counts of this clonotype. J is TRBJ2-1 and V is TRBV5-1; D call uncertain. The CDR3 is 16 amino acids. Germline V gene sequence: CDR1 SGHRS, CDR2 YFSETQ. V dropped 4 bases and J dropped 2 bases, with 16 bases sitting between them. CDR3 nucleotides: TGCGCCAGCAGCCCCGGTGGGGATCCAGCCTACAATGAGCAGTTCTTC. Translated: CASSPGGDPAYNEQFF.

This clonotype has at least ten counts. The J gene is TRBJ2-1, the V gene TRBV12-3 or TRBV12-4; TRBD1 aligns across 8 bases. Unmatched junction bases numbered 12, after V lost 7 bases and J lost 7 bases. The CDR3 extends over 15 amino acids. The CDR3 here is CASTYGTGFKNEQFF. The CDR3 DNA reads TGTGCCAGCACTTACGGGACAGGCTTCAAAAATGAGCAGTTCTTC.

The J gene is TRBJ2-7, the V gene TRBV12-1. TRBV12-1 is listed as a pseudogene. CDR3 size: 14 residues. The CDR3 spells CASSFGHLSYEQYV. In nucleotides, the CDR3 is TGTGCCAGCAGCTTTGGGCACCTCTCCTACGAGCAGTACGTC.

This clonotype has more than one count but fewer than ten. The chain carries TRBV25-1 and TRBJ2-3, with TRBD1 identical over 9 bases. The CDR3 totals 15 residues. The germline CDR1 and CDR2 sequences are MGHDK and SYGVNS. V lost 3 bases and J lost 8; bases outside the gene matches: 9. CDR3: CASSDPGQGVRTQYF. The CDR3 coding sequence is TGTGCCAGCAGTGATCCGGGACAGGGTGTCCGTACGCAGTATTTT. The whole variable domain, filled in from reference TRBV25-1 and TRBJ2-3, reads EADIYQTPRYLVIGTGKKITLECSQTMGHDKMYWYQQDPGMELHLIHYSYGVNSTEKGDLSSESTVSRIRTEHFPLTLESARPSHTSQYLCASSDPGQGVRTQYFGPGTRLTVL.

This clonotype was observed a handful of times. The chain links TRBV21-1 to TRBJ2-6; the table assigns TRBD1, which was not confirmed against the DNA. TRBV21-1 is termed a pseudogene. The CDR3 spans 18 residues. CDR3 in DNA: TGTGCCAGCAGCAGGCTTTGCGGGGGGGCTCTTGGGGCCAACGTCCTGACTTTC. Translation gives CASSRLCGGALGANVLTF.

The CDR3 coding sequence is TGTGCCAGCAGCCAAGGTCGACAGGCGCCGAACGGGGAGCTGTTTTTT. The encoded protein is CASSQGRQAPNGELFF. The chain has TRBV3-1 and TRBJ2-2; a weak D match, TRBD1 (6 bases). The CDR3 loop spans 16 amino acids. V was cut by 1 base and J by 7 bases, with 16 bases left in between. The germline CDR1 and CDR2 sequences are LGHDT and YNNKEL (reference sequence).

The chain couples TRBV6-5 to TRBJ1-2, with D unresolved. Trimming took 3 bases from V and 3 from J, leaving 14 bases between them. This CDR3 has 15 residues. Germline V gene sequence: CDR1 MNHEY, CDR2 SVGAGI. The CDR3 here is CASSYLYGTDYGYTF. Here the CDR3 DNA reads TGTGCCAGCAGTTATCTGTATGGTACGGACTATGGCTACACCTTC.

This clonotype was observed a handful of times. The J gene is TRBJ1-1, the V gene TRBV12-3 or TRBV12-4, with a possible D match to TRBD1 (5 bases). V dropped 3 bases and J dropped 0 bases, with 17 bases sitting between them. This CDR3 has 17 residues. CDR3 nucleotide sequence: TGTGCCAGCAGTTTTTTTTGGGATCCCAGGGTGAACACTGAAGCTTTCTTT. It is translated as CASSFFWDPRVNTEAFF.